The 5 T cell receptor beta chains reported below all come from one sample, sequenced in a study of glioma-infiltrating T cells. TCR alpha and beta CDR3 regions were amplified from RNA using iRepertoire nested multiplex PCR. TCRdb recomputed calls from the multiplex PCR reads with MiXCR, one row per CDR3 protein. The sample holds 40,000 or so distinct CDR3 sequences; around 20% are singletons and the top ten take almost 6.5%. Sequenced: glioma tissue, nonneoplastic brain tissue, or PBMCs (not recorded which). All receptors come from a human donor with low-grade glioma or glioblastoma, undergoing nonglioma brain surgery, or in good health (not recorded which).

Ten or more counts support this clonotype. Written as DNA, the CDR3 is TGTGCCAGTAGTATGGCCCAGGAGACCCAGTACTTC. This sequence encodes CASSMAQETQYF. The chain is built from TRBV19 and TRBJ2-5; D remains unclear. The CDR3 sequence is 12 residues long. Germline CDR1 reads LNHDA; CDR2 reads SQIVND (reference sequence). The V end was cut by 3 bases, the J end by 5 bases, with 7 bases between.

This clonotype was seen once. A read error may be the cause here, since a much bigger clone is one base away. This chain joins TRBV10-2 and TRBJ2-3; D is perhaps TRBD1 or TRBD2 (5 bases each). Germline CDR1 and CDR2: WSHSY and SAAADI. The CDR3 length is 13 residues. CDR3 protein: CAVRVGEGDTQYF. The CDR3 bases are TGTGCCGTGCGAGTCGGAGAGGGGGATACGCAGTATTTT.

This clonotype was detected many times. J is TRBJ1-2 and V is TRBV6-1; TRBD1 matches 8 bases. CDR1 and CDR2 from the germline V gene are MNHNS and SASEGT. This CDR3 is built from 16 residues. The V segment lost 6 bases and the J segment 4 bases; nucleotides outside the gene matches: 13. CDR3: CASSPTGRTGLYGYTF. CDR3 sequence (DNA): TGTGCCAGCAGCCCGACAGGACGGACAGGGCTCTATGGCTACACCTTC.

The rearrangement uses TRBV6-1 and TRBJ1-2, with D possibly TRBD1 on 5 matching bases. Germline lookup yields CDR1 MNHNS and CDR2 SASEGT. The CDR3 runs to 14 residues. V was trimmed by 6 bases and J by 5 bases, leaving 16 bases between them. For the CDR3, the DNA is TGTGCCAGCAGCGCCGACGGGACCACGTATGGCTACACCTTC. Amino acids: CASSADGTTYGYTF.

The gene calls are TRBV29-1 and TRBJ2-7; 9 nucleotides align to TRBD1. V shed 6 bases and J 3 bases; nucleotides not matched to a gene: 6. From germline, CDR1 is SQVTM and CDR2 ANQGSEA. The CDR3 runs to 13 residues. In DNA, the CDR3 is TGCAGCGTGCTTGGGACAGGGATCTACGAGCAGTACTTC. Encoded protein: CSVLGTGIYEQYF.